This TCR beta chain was sequenced for a study of CD4 T cell repertoires in COVID-19. Overall study findings and caveats: Sharing of several most expanded SARS-CoV-2-reactive clonotypes across memory subsets suggested intraclonal diversification.

This CDR3 has 17 residues. Per germline, CDR1 KGHSH and CDR2 LQKENI. The ends lost 1 base at V and 2 bases at J; junction bases unmatched: 5. These memory T cells were uncultured and sequenced directly after ex vivo isolation. This clone was counted a few times. Antigen: not known. The protocol was immunoSEQ multiplex PCR, while the TCRdb copy is restricted to in-frame clones and leaves out a portion. Of fewer than 100,000 clones in the sample, 83% were seen once. The source material was CD4+ T cells from peripheral blood, sampled after recovery from COVID-19. The TCR was taken from a human donor who had COVID-19. The rearrangement links TRBV18 to TRBJ1-5, with 10 bases matching TRBD1. In DNA, the CDR3 is TGTGCCAGCTCACCACAGGGGACAGGGGCGGGCAATCAGCCCCAGCATTTT. Protein product: CASSPQGTGAGNQPQHF.